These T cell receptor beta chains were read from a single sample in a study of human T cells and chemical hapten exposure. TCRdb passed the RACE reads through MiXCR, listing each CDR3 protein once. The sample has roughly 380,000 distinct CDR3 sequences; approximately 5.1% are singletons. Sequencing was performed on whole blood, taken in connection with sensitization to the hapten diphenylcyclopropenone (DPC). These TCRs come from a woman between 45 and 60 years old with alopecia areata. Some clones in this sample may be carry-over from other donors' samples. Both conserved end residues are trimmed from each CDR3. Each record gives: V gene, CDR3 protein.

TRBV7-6,ASRQRPGLAGGDSYNEQF
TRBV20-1,SASAGLYEQY
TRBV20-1,SARVGLSSYNEQF
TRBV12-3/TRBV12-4,ASSLRFGEKLF
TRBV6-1,ASSVDAYNEQF
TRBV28,ASRSGQPHEQY
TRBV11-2,ASSLEPNSYNEQF
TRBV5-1,ASSLRPGGVEQF
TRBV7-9,ASSLTGLAGNTIY
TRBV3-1,ASRRLAGGVETQY
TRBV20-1,SVRSWTQKGEKLF
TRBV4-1,ASSPTVSQETQY
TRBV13,ASSSGRSYGYT
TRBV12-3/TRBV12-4,ASSLGWGLNEQF
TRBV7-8,ASSLALGGSETQY
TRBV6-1,ASSTDRASSYNEQF
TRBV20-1,SAKGHEQF
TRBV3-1,ASSQDRTLRTHTQDNSPLH
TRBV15,ATSRDGGGGREAF
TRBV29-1,SVEGLAGGAGANVLT
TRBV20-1,SARGQGARRDTEAF
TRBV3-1,ASSQETGTRGYGEQF
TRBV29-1,SVRRYTEAF